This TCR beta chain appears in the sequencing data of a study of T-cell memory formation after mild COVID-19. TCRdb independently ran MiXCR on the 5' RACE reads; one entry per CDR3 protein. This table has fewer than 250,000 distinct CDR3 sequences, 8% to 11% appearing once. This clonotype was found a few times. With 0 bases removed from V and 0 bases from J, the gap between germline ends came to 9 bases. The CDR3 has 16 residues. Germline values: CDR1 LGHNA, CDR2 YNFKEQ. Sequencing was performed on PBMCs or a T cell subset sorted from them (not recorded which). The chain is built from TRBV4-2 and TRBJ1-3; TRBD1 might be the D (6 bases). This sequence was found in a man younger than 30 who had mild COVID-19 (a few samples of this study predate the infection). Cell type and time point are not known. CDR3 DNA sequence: TGTGCCAGCAGCCAAGATAGGGGGATCTCTGGAAACACCATATATTTT. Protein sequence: CASSQDRGISGNTIYF.